This T cell receptor (beta chain) is drawn from a study of CD8 T cells in Susac syndrome. The germline CDR1 and CDR2 sequences are SNHLY and FYNNEI. Trimming left V 0 bases short and J 12 bases short, with 9 bases between. The length of the CDR3 is 13 residues. RNA totalling about 0.45 to 1 ug underwent reverse transcription with random hexamers. A single record per CDR3 protein comes from TCRdb applying MiXCR to the immunoSEQ multiplex PCR reads. The sample has under 150,000 distinct CDR3 sequences; under 97% are singletons. Input material: CD4+ T cells from PBMCs. V gene TRBV2 combines with J gene TRBJ2-6, with unresolved D. This TCR was sampled from a human donor with Susac syndrome. The CDR3 here is CASSEAHRPVLTF. The CDR3 DNA sequence: TGTGCCAGCAGTGAAGCGCACAGACCCGTCCTGACTTTC.